The entry below describes one T cell receptor (beta chain). Its cognate antigen is unknown. The culture ran for around nine days, and then CD4+ T cells were isolated. The participants, recipients of two vaccine doses, got either BNT162b2 or mRNA-1273. A half-volume exchange with IL-2 medium occurred on days 3 and 7. This table comes from immunoSEQ multiplex PCR, and its TCRdb copy is limited to in-frame clones, with some not included. The repertoire holds 40,000 or so clones, 72% seen once, with 8.5% to 10% in the top ten. These data come from a study of vaccination effects on CD4 cells after COVID-19. The overall study: Expansion of antigen-specific CD4+ T cells with viral peptide pools was carried out by the ViraFEST assay before sequencing.

Findings of the study overall: From healthy vaccinees, only 1 of 255 vaccine-induced clones also reacted to common cold coronaviruses. Marked contraction was observed in infection-induced and vaccine-induced clones late after vaccination.

The V end lost 0 bases, the J end lost 8 bases, and 11 bases lay between the germline ends. Germline V gives CDR1 SGDLS, CDR2 YYNGEE. The CDR3 is made up of 14 amino acids. The chain carries TRBV9 and TRBJ1-4, with D possibly being TRBD1 (6 bases). The starting material was CD4+ T cells from PBMCs cultured without peptide, obtained after COVID-19 vaccination. The receptor was derived from a human donor who received a COVID-19 vaccine. The CDR3 here is CASSVGGLGEKLFF. In DNA form, the CDR3 reads TGTGCCAGCAGCGTAGGGGGGCTTGGAGAAAAACTGTTTTTT.